The 6 T cell receptor beta chains listed next were all sequenced from one sample in a study of blood T cell repertoires in COVID-19 (dated by TCRdb to 2019 to 2021). Libraries were prepared through the immunoSEQ multiplex PCR assay. The table comes from immuneACCESS by way of TCRdb, which keeps in-frame sequences with V and J called. Part of the clones is missing from these tables; in studies checked, under half for an unresolved V gene and the rest for unknown reasons. Present in this sample are roughly 200,000 clones, about 83% of which were seen just once. The top ten hold approximately 6.2% of the sample. The sample taken for sequencing was peripheral blood. These receptors came from a man between 60 and 70 years old who had recovered from COVID-19.

This clone was picked up a small number of times. The chain couples TRBV6-5 to TRBJ2-3, with D perhaps TRBD2 (6 bases). The CDR3 contains 13 residues. Germline V gene sequence: CDR1 MNHEY, CDR2 SVGAGI. V lost 5 bases, J lost 5 bases, and 11 bases lay in between. The CDR3 region has the DNA TGTGCCAGCAGTCCGGGAGTGAGAGATACGCAGTATTTT. It codes for CASSPGVRDTQYF.

Here the CDR3 DNA reads TGTGCCAGTAGCCCAGGGGCCGACTATGGCTACACCTTC. It yields the protein CASSPGADYGYTF. This chain links TRBV19 with TRBJ1-2; TRBD1 might be the D (6 bases). This CDR3 is 13 amino acids long. The germline V gene has CDR1 LNHDA and CDR2 SQIVND (reference sequence). The V gene lost 6 bases and the J gene lost 3 bases, with 11 bases spanning the gap.

This clone was seen a handful of times. The chain uses TRBV19 and TRBJ1-5, with D unclear. CDR1 is LNHDA and CDR2 is SQIVND in the germline V gene (reference sequence). V was trimmed by 0 bases and J by 4 bases, leaving 10 bases between them. This CDR3 has 15 residues. CDR3 nucleotides: TGTGCCAGTAGTATAGATTCTGCGAGGAATCAGCCCCAGCATTTT. Its protein product is CASSIDSARNQPQHF.

V is TRBV11-2 and J is TRBJ1-1; D perhaps matches TRBD1 (5 bases). CDR1 and CDR2 (germline): SGHAT, FQNNGV. The length of the CDR3 is 15 residues. V was cut by 0 bases and J by 1 base, with 9 bases left in between. CDR3 sequence reads: CASSLEGGRNTEAFF. The CDR3 DNA reads as TGTGCCAGCAGCTTAGAGGGGGGGAGGAACACTGAAGCTTTCTTT.

The genes are TRBV5-1 and TRBJ2-5, with D unresolved. V was shortened by 9 bases and J by 1 base, with 10 bases between the two germline ends. The CDR3 has 12 residues. The germline V gene has CDR1 SGHRS and CDR2 YFSETQ. CDR3 loop: CAKLRRQETQYF. The CDR3 DNA sequence: TGCGCCAAACTACGGCGCCAAGAGACCCAGTACTTC.

J is TRBJ2-3 and V is TRBV27; 10 bases map to TRBD2. V was clipped by 6 bases and J by 1 base; unmatched bases: 19. The CDR3 spans 20 residues. Germline values: CDR1 MNHEY, CDR2 SMNVEV (reference sequence). CDR3 amino acids: CASSHLRTLQGTSGTDTQYF. CDR3 bases: TGTGCCAGCAGCCACCTTAGGACCCTACAGGGGACTAGCGGCACAGATACGCAGTATTTT.